Following are 26 T cell receptor beta chains from one sample sequenced in a study of blood T cell repertoires in COVID-19. The method was immunoSEQ multiplex PCR; TCRdb's version includes in-frame clones alone and lacks a portion of them. The profile shows approximately 250,000 clones, 84% of them singletons. The material sequenced was peripheral blood. The source of these receptors is a human donor in a cohort sampled during active COVID-19.

The count of this clone is one. The chain uses TRBV3-1 (or the pseudogene TRBV3-2) and TRBJ2-2; D not certain. The germline V gene has CDR1 LGHDT and CDR2 YNNKEL (reference sequence). The CDR3 totals 11 residues. CDR3 in amino acids: CATRSFGELFF. Written as DNA, the CDR3 is TGTGCAACCAGGTCTTTTGGGGAGCTGTTTTTT.

V is TRBV4-1 and J is TRBJ2-7, with D possibly matching TRBD1 (6 bases). Per the germline V gene, CDR1 is MGHRA and CDR2 is YSYEKL. Trimming left V 5 bases short and J 0 bases short, with 20 bases between. The CDR3 runs to 17 residues. The CDR3 region has the DNA TGCGCCAGCAGCGCAACGCGAACCGGGACACTCTCCTACGAGCAGTACTTC. Translation gives CASSATRTGTLSYEQYF.

The chain is built from TRBV6-4 and TRBJ2-1; the D gene is possibly TRBD2 (6 bases). The V gene's germline CDR1 is MRHNA and CDR2 SNTAGT. The CDR3 totals 15 residues. V was cut by 6 bases and J by 0 bases, with 12 bases left in between. CDR3 sequence (DNA): TGTGCCAGCAGCCCCGATAGCGGCTCCTACAATGAGCAGTTCTTC. This codes for CASSPDSGSYNEQFF.

The rearrangement links TRBV7-9 to TRBJ2-7; 9 nucleotides agree with TRBD1. The CDR3 is 14 residues long. Germline V gives CDR1 SEHNR, CDR2 FQNEAQ (reference sequence). Germline trimming cut 5 bases from V and 4 bases from J; bases unmatched to any gene: 6. CDR3: CASSAPGQGYEQYF. The CDR3, as DNA: TGTGCCAGCAGCGCCCCGGGACAGGGATACGAGCAGTACTTC. Full variable domain (rest looked up from reference TRBV7-9 and TRBJ2-7): DTGVSQNPRHKITKRGQNVTFRCDPISEHNRLYWYRQTLGQGPEFLTYFQNEAQLEKSRLLSDRFSAERPKGSFSTLEIQRTEQGDSAMYLCASSAPGQGYEQYFGPGTRLTVT.

The chain has TRBV5-4 and TRBJ2-4; 7 bases are shared with TRBD1. Germline V lookup: CDR1 SGHNT, CDR2 YYREEE (reference sequence). The ends lost 7 bases at V and 8 bases at J; junction bases unmatched: 9. The CDR3 spans 13 residues. The DNA for the CDR3 is TGTGCCAGCGGTCAACAGGGGCCGGACATTCAGTACTTC. As protein: CASGQQGPDIQYF.

The chain uses TRBV2 and TRBJ2-3; 11 nucleotides align to TRBD1. Looked up from germline, CDR1 is SNHLY and CDR2 is FYNNEI. V gave up 7 bases and J gave up 4 bases; unmatched junction bases: 4. The CDR3 runs 14 residues. The CDR3 DNA reads TGTGCCAGCATACGGGACAGGGGGGCAGATACGCAGTATTTT. Residues: CASIRDRGADTQYF.

J is TRBJ2-1 and V is TRBV29-1, with TRBD1 matching 10 bases. The CDR3 runs to 16 residues. Germline-derived CDR1 and CDR2 are SQVTM and ANQGSEA. V was pared by 6 bases and J by 1 base, with 9 bases of the junction left unmatched. The DNA for the CDR3 is TGCAGCGTGCTTTCTTGGACAGGGGGATCCTACAATGAGCAGTTCTTC. Encoded protein: CSVLSWTGGSYNEQFF.

The genes are TRBV28 and TRBJ2-5; TRBD1 is a possible D gene (5 bases). CDR1 and CDR2 from the germline V gene are MDHEN and SYDVKM. This CDR3 region has 14 residues. The V and J ends lost 6 bases and 1 base respectively, with 12 bases between them. The CDR3 spells CASSQSTVQETQYF. CDR3 sequence (DNA): TGTGCCAGCAGCCAATCGACAGTCCAAGAGACCCAGTACTTC.

The gene calls are TRBV7-9 and TRBJ1-1; 8 bases align to TRBD1. This CDR3 has 14 residues. Germline-derived CDR1 and CDR2 are SEHNR and FQNEAQ (reference sequence). V trimming: 3 bases; J trimming: 5 bases; junction bases outside the gene matches: 5. The CDR3 is CASSLTGEGTEAFF. The CDR3 region has the DNA TGTGCCAGCAGCTTGACAGGGGAGGGTACTGAAGCTTTCTTT.

The chain joins TRBV6-5 to TRBJ2-1; TRBD1 is a possible D gene (6 bases). V lost 0 bases and J 8 bases, leaving 14 bases between the germline ends. The CDR3 contains 15 residues. Germline V gene sequence: CDR1 MNHEY, CDR2 SVGAGI. The CDR3: CASSYSTQGSHEQFF. For the CDR3, the DNA is TGTGCCAGCAGTTACTCGACGCAGGGGTCGCATGAGCAGTTCTTC.

The rearrangement links TRBV5-1 to TRBJ2-1; 12 bases fit TRBD2. The CDR3 consists of 16 residues. The trim removed 2 bases at V and 4 bases at J, leaving 4 bases unmatched. CDR1 and CDR2 (germline): SGHRS, YFSETQ. The CDR3 bases are TGCGCCAGCAGCTTTGGACTAGCGGGAAATTACAATGAGCAGTTCTTC. This codes for CASSFGLAGNYNEQFF.

This sequence joins TRBV7-2 and TRBJ1-6; no clear D gene. The CDR3 runs to 15 residues. Deletions cut 5 bases from V and 0 bases from J, with 8 bases between. CDR1 is SGHTA, CDR2 FQGNSA, per germline. CDR3 nucleotides: TGTGCCAGCAGCGCCACGAGCTCCTATAATTCACCCCTCCACTTT. It translates to CASSATSSYNSPLHF.

This clone has only a few counts. J is TRBJ2-1 and V is TRBV11-1; the D gene is possibly TRBD1 (5 bases). Germline V gene data show CDR1 as SGHAT and CDR2 as FQDESV (reference sequence). Between the trimmed V and J ends, which lost 2 bases and 7 bases, there was a span of 15 bases. The CDR3 has 15 residues. In DNA form, the CDR3 reads TGTGCCAGCAGCTTACAGCACAGGAACTCAAATGAGCAGTTCTTC. Protein sequence: CASSLQHRNSNEQFF.

The genes are TRBV11-2 and TRBJ2-3; weak D call: TRBD2 (6 bases). CDR1 SGHAT and CDR2 FQNNGV come from the germline V gene. With 6 bases removed from V and 6 bases from J, the gap between germline ends came to 25 bases. The CDR3 has 17 amino acids. The CDR3 DNA sequence: TGTGCCAGCAGGCCGCCGGGACTCAATGTGGTTCGGGATACGCAGTATTTT. Its protein product is CASRPPGLNVVRDTQYF. The full variable domain, with the rest looked up from reference TRBV11-2 and TRBJ2-3, is EAGVAQSPRYKIIEKRQSVAFWCNPISGHATLYWYQQILGQGPKLLIQFQNNGVVDDSQLPKDRFSAERLKGVDSTLKIQPAKLEDSAVYLCASRPPGLNVVRDTQYFGPGTRLTVL.

The chain employs TRBV4-2 and TRBJ2-1; perhaps TRBD2 as D (6 bases). The V gene's germline CDR1 is LGHNA and CDR2 YNFKEQ. The CDR3 has 19 residues. V lost 0 bases and J lost 3, with 21 bases in between. The CDR3 region is CASSQDVGGLSFFYNEQFF. In DNA form, the CDR3 reads TGTGCCAGCAGCCAAGATGTTGGGGGACTCTCCTTTTTCTACAATGAGCAGTTCTTC.

The chain joins TRBV11-2 to TRBJ1-4; D gene unclear. The CDR3 spans 15 residues. Trimming removed 0 bases from V and 7 bases from J, with 12 bases in between. Per the germline V gene, CDR1 is SGHAT and CDR2 is FQNNGV. The CDR3 DNA reads as TGTGCCAGCAGCTTAGACGGGAGACTAGGTGAAAAACTGTTTTTT. Translated, it gives CASSLDGRLGEKLFF. Full variable domain (rest looked up from reference TRBV11-2 and TRBJ1-4): EAGVAQSPRYKIIEKRQSVAFWCNPISGHATLYWYQQILGQGPKLLIQFQNNGVVDDSQLPKDRFSAERLKGVDSTLKIQPAKLEDSAVYLCASSLDGRLGEKLFFGSGTQLSVL.

The chain employs TRBV9 and TRBJ2-3; 9 positions match TRBD2. Germline V gene data show CDR1 as SGDLS and CDR2 as YYNGEE. The CDR3 sequence is 16 residues long. Trimming removed 0 bases from V and 6 bases from J; junction bases left unmatched: 8. The CDR3: CASSVEAGGGEDTQYF. CDR3 bases: TGTGCCAGCAGCGTAGAGGCGGGAGGGGGTGAGGATACGCAGTATTTT.

The chain employs TRBV6-5 and TRBJ1-4; perhaps TRBD1 as D (6 bases). Germline V gene data show CDR1 as MNHEY and CDR2 as SVGAGI. CDR3 size: 13 residues. V lost 6 bases and J 8 bases, leaving 13 bases between the germline ends. Here the CDR3 DNA reads TGTGCCAGCAGACGGGACATACGAGAAAAACTGTTTTTT. Encoded protein: CASRRDIREKLFF.

In its sample, this clone was seen once. The J gene is TRBJ2-1, the V gene TRBV10-3; D perhaps matches TRBD1 (6 bases). This CDR3 is built from 11 residues. Per germline, CDR1 ENHRY and CDR2 SYGVKD. Trimming left V 10 bases short and J 6 bases short, with 10 bases between. The CDR3: CASSQGNEQFF. In DNA form, the CDR3 reads TGTGCCAGCTCACAGGGCAATGAGCAGTTCTTC.

This chain connects TRBV19 to TRBJ2-1; D unclear. V was cut by 5 bases and J by 4 bases, with 6 bases left in between. From germline, CDR1 is LNHDA and CDR2 SQIVND (reference sequence). The length of the CDR3 is 12 residues. The CDR3 loop is CASSPPYNEQFF. The CDR3 nucleotides are TGTGCCAGTAGTCCCCCGTACAATGAGCAGTTCTTC.

V is TRBV11-2 and J is TRBJ2-3, with a tentative D call TRBD2 (6 bases). V was clipped by 3 bases and J by 5 bases, with 15 bases between them. This CDR3 has 15 amino acids. Germline assignment: CDR1 SGHAT and CDR2 FQNNGV. The CDR3 is CASSFGSVSKDTQYF. CDR3 DNA: TGTGCCAGCAGCTTCGGGAGCGTGTCAAAAGATACGCAGTATTTT. The full variable domain, its missing parts supplied by reference TRBV11-2 and TRBJ2-3, is EAGVAQSPRYKIIEKRQSVAFWCNPISGHATLYWYQQILGQGPKLLIQFQNNGVVDDSQLPKDRFSAERLKGVDSTLKIQPAKLEDSAVYLCASSFGSVSKDTQYFGPGTRLTVL.

This clone was counted between two and nine times. This chain connects TRBV19 to TRBJ1-4; 7 nucleotides align to TRBD1. V was pared by 3 bases and J by 4 bases, with 5 bases of the junction left unmatched. The CDR3 sequence is 15 residues long. CDR1 is LNHDA and CDR2 is SQIVND in the germline V gene (reference sequence). This CDR3 reads CASSIRDRVNEKLFF. The CDR3 DNA is TGTGCCAGTAGTATCCGGGACAGAGTTAATGAAAAACTGTTTTTT.

The chain has TRBV2 and TRBJ2-7, with a possible D match to TRBD1 (5 bases). The CDR3 contains 12 residues. CDR1 and CDR2 (germline): SNHLY, FYNNEI. The germline V and J ends were trimmed by 5 bases and 3 bases, with 8 bases remaining between them. CDR3 amino acids: CASSSQGYEQYF. The CDR3 nucleotides are TGTGCCAGCAGTTCGCAGGGCTACGAGCAGTACTTC.

The chain carries TRBV27 and TRBJ1-5; 10 positions agree with TRBD1. With 5 bases clipped from V and 6 bases from J, the junction kept 16 bases outside the gene matches. The CDR3 is 18 residues long. From germline, CDR1 is MNHEY and CDR2 SMNVEV (reference sequence). DNA for the CDR3: TGTGCCAGCAGTATCCCCCTTCGAGACAGGGGGCTGGTTCAGCCCCAGCATTTT. As protein: CASSIPLRDRGLVQPQHF.

J is TRBJ2-5 and V is TRBV4-1; 12 bases match TRBD2. Germline lookup yields CDR1 MGHRA and CDR2 YSYEKL. The CDR3 has 15 amino acids. Trimming removed 5 bases from V and 4 bases from J; junction bases left unmatched: 5. The CDR3 sequence: CASSSETSGGETQYF. The CDR3 DNA is TGCGCCAGCAGCTCCGAGACTAGCGGGGGAGAGACCCAGTACTTC.

This clone turned up a few times. The V gene is TRBV19, the J gene TRBJ2-2; D remains ambiguous. V dropped 2 bases and J dropped 6 bases, with 16 bases sitting between them. The CDR3 covers 16 residues. Germline lookup yields CDR1 LNHDA and CDR2 SQIVND (reference sequence). The CDR3 loop is CASSILLRMAAGELFF. The CDR3 bases are TGTGCCAGTAGTATATTGCTCCGCATGGCTGCCGGGGAGCTGTTTTTT.